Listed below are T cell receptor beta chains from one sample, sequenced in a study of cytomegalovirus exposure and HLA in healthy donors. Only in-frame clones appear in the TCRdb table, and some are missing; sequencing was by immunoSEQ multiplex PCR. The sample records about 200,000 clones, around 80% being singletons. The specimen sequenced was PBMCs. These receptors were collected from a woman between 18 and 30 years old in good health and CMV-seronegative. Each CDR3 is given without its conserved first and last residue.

CDR3 protein: ASSAYRESGNEQF
J gene: TRBJ2-1
V gene: TRBV11-3
CDR3 length: 13

CDR3 protein: ASSPLGQGKLYNEQF
J gene: TRBJ2-1
V gene: TRBV18
CDR3 length: 15

CDR3 protein: ASRSDLASSYNEQF
J gene: TRBJ2-1
V gene: TRBV12-2
CDR3 length: 14

CDR3 protein: ASSAPWTGGREAF
J gene: TRBJ1-1
V gene: TRBV28
CDR3 length: 13

CDR3 protein: ASSRGGTSGRGNEQF
J gene: TRBJ2-1
V gene: TRBV28
CDR3 length: 15

CDR3 protein: ASSPPGADTQY
J gene: TRBJ2-3
V gene: TRBV7-8
CDR3 length: 11

CDR3 protein: ASSLQQFQNTEAF
J gene: TRBJ1-1
V gene: TRBV7-2
CDR3 length: 13

CDR3 protein: ASSLSFGDTGELF
J gene: TRBJ2-2
V gene: TRBV5-1
CDR3 length: 13

CDR3 protein: ASSYSINRGNYGYT
J gene: TRBJ1-2
V gene: TRBV6-5
CDR3 length: 14

CDR3 protein: ASSLEAGGSYEQY
J gene: TRBJ2-7
V gene: TRBV11-2
CDR3 length: 13

CDR3 protein: AWSLSADTQY
J gene: TRBJ2-3
V gene: TRBV30
CDR3 length: 10

CDR3 protein: ASSAGTSEVKETQY
J gene: TRBJ2-5
V gene: TRBV9
CDR3 length: 14

CDR3 protein: ASSATRIAGGLGEQY
J gene: TRBJ2-7
V gene: TRBV4-3
CDR3 length: 15

CDR3 protein: ASSYAGGPYNEQF
J gene: TRBJ2-1
V gene: TRBV6-5
CDR3 length: 13

CDR3 protein: ASSLKTGGAGNTIY
J gene: TRBJ1-3
V gene: TRBV7-2
CDR3 length: 14

CDR3 protein: ASSQREGGPDEQY
J gene: TRBJ2-7
V gene: TRBV4-3
CDR3 length: 13

CDR3 protein: ASRHPAGFSGRVYNEQF
J gene: TRBJ2-1
V gene: TRBV2
CDR3 length: 17

CDR3 protein: ASSSYSSNQPQH
J gene: TRBJ1-5
V gene: TRBV5-6
CDR3 length: 12